This T cell receptor (beta chain) derives from a study of blood T cells in healthy people across ages. Regarding the study as a whole: Investigators treated diversity estimates from one million T cells as underestimates.

Comment on this clonotype: Antigen: not known.

The CDR3 sequence is 16 residues long. V lost 2 bases to trimming and J lost 11 bases; unmatched junction nucleotides: 15. CDR1 and CDR2 from the germline V gene are SGHRS and YFSETQ. Primers used in a second PCR of roughly 6 to 11 cycles were a sample-barcoded 5' primer and a J-beta primer mix. TCRdb called the 5' RACE reads again in MiXCR, with one record for every CDR3 protein. The sample includes about 780,000 distinct CDR3 sequences, around 24% seen only once; the top ten take less than 3.5%. These data were likewise used in another study, on T cells of mothers and their children. This second report adds: Donation came from three healthy Caucasian mothers together with their six children. Every mother supplied over 8.5 million TCR beta CDR3 reads and every child around 3 million.

J is TRBJ2-5 and V is TRBV5-1; 10 bases fit TRBD1. The receptor was derived from a boy under 18 in good health. Sequencing was done on a sample of blood. In DNA, the CDR3 is TGCGCCAGCAGCTTCCAGGGTGGACAGGGGGATCGGGCGCAGTACTTC. Translation: CASSFQGGQGDRAQYF.